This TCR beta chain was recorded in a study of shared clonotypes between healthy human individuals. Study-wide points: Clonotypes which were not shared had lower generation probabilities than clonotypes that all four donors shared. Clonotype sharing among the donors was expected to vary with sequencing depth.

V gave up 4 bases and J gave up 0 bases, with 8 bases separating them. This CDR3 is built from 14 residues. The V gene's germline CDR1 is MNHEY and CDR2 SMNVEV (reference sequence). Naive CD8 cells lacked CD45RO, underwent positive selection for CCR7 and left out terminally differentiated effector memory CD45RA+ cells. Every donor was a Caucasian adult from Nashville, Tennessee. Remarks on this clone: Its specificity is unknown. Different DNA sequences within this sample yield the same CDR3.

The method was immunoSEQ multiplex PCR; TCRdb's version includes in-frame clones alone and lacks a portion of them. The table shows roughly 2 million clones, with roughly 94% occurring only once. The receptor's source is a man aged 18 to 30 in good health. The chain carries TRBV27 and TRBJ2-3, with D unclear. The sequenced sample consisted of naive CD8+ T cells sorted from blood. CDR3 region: CASSSRASTDTQYF. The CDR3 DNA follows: TGTGCCAGCAGTTCCCGAGCTAGCACAGATACGCAGTATTTT.